This entry is about one T cell receptor beta chain. V shed 0 bases and J shed 2 bases, with 13 bases lying between them. The CDR3 sequence is 16 residues long. The germline gives CDR1 MNHEY, CDR2 SVGAGI. The data stem from a study of blood T cell repertoires in COVID-19. About the study: Nucleic acid was either cDNA or gDNA, and it came from T cells, B-cell-depleted T cells, or PBMCs.

Produced via immunoSEQ multiplex PCR; TCRdb's table is partial and in-frame only. The data show 250,000 to 350,000 clones, around 85% seen once. Participants spanned ages about 18 to 90 years and resided in around 25 US areas. Participant-reported clinical history was the basis for cohort assignment. Either two negative PCRs, clearance, or symptom resolution qualified Cohort 3 donors as recovered. The chain employs TRBV6-5 and TRBJ1-1; D ambiguous. This receptor was obtained from a woman aged 45-59 years who had recovered from COVID-19. Specimen: PBMCs or T cells enriched from blood (not recorded which). The CDR3 sequence: CASSYSSQRPNTEAFF. The CDR3 DNA reads as TGTGCCAGCAGTTACTCTTCACAGAGACCAAACACTGAAGCTTTCTTT.